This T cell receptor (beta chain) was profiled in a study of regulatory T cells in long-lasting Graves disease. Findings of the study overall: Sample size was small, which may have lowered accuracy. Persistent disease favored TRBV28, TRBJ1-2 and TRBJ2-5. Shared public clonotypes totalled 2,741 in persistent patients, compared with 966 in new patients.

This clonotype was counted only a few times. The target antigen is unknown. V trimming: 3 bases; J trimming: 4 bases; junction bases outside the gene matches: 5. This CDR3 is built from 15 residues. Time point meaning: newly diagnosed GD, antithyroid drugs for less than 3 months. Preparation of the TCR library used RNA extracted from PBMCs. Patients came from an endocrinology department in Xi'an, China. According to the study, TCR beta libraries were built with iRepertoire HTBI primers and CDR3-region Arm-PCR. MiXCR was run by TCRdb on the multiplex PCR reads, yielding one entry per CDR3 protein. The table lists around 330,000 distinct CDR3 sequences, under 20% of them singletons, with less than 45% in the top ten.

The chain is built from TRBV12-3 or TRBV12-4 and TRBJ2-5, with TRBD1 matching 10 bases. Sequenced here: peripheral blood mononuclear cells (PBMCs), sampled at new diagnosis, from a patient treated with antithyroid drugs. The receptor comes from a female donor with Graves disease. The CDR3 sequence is CASSFLTGGGETQYF. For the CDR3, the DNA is TGTGCCAGCAGTTTTTTGACAGGGGGCGGAGAGACCCAGTACTTC.